Sequencing of this TCR beta chain was carried out in a study of shared clonotypes between healthy human individuals (dated by TCRdb to between 2020 and 2021). Context from the whole study: Two women and three men aged 18 to 49 years were included in the cohort. Blood TCR repertoires of roughly five healthy adults were deeply sequenced to estimate repertoire size and the extent of clonotype sharing between individuals. Each donor's leukapheresis produced roughly between about 0.85 and 10 billion PBMCs. To increase sequencing depth and limit assay-specific biases, different laboratories used diverse techniques to prepare libraries and sequence TCR repertoires. Per donor, three plates each were used for CD4 naive and CD4 memory, two for CD8 naive, and one for CD8 memory. Broader findings and caveats from the paper: Naive subsets generally had larger estimated clonotype richness than memory subsets. Sampling was limited to blood, and TCR repertoires in tissue likely differ from TCR repertoires in blood. The genetic and exposure-history diversity represented was limited by the small number of donors. Compared with non-shared clonotypes, the clonotypes found in all four sorted-subset donors had higher generation probabilities. About 4.5% of naive CD4, around 3.6% of naive CD8, approximately 2.2% of memory CD4, and more than 0.35% of memory CD8 clonotypes were shared across four donors. Incomplete sequencing was indicated by rarefaction of sorted-subset datasets, despite the large sequencing depth. Based on pairwise subsampling, the degree of clonotype sharing among donors was expected to be affected by sequencing depth.

TCR CDR3 regions were amplified from genomic DNA by multiplex PCR using the deep immunoSEQ assay. Extracted genomic DNA from each cell subset was distributed evenly across all wells of several immunoSEQ 96-well plates, and each plate was treated as a replicate. For sorted subsets, around 0.2 ug genomic DNA, equal to approximately 30,000 T cell genomes, was loaded into each replicate PCR. Purified libraries were quantified with a Qubit 3.0 fluorometer, sized on a Bioanalyzer 2100, and re-quantified with the KAPA Library Quantification kit. Every immunoSEQ 96-well plate was sequenced on a dedicated single-read 150-cycle Illumina NextSeq 550 flow cell. As for the original processing: Because the immunoSEQ output held only junctional sequences and lacked quality scores, the filtering could not match the filtering applied to full-length reads. To assign V/J genes and CDR3, sequences were annotated against IMGT germline references using PyIR, a Python wrapper for IgBLAST v1.9. Reads with weak V/J assignments (E-value above 1e-6), missing CDR3, stop codons, out-of-frame junctions, or ambiguous translated residues were removed. V3J clonotypes were defined by identical inferred V gene, J gene, and CDR3 amino acid sequence. Percentage overlap between repertoires was calculated by dividing the number of shared unique clonotypes by the size of the smaller repertoire. RTK rarefaction, the Chao1 estimator, and Recon v2.1 estimates of unobserved clonotypes were used to assess repertoire richness. OLGA was used to compute generation probabilities for all TCRbeta clonotypes that the gDNA method yielded from several donors. Sourced from immuneACCESS, this table was stored by TCRdb with only in-frame sequences that have V and J called. A share of the clones is absent; for the studies checked, an unresolved V gene accounts for under half, and the remainder has no known explanation. That table gives V, J and clone size, and the DNA gave D and trimming. The sample yields roughly 2.2 million clones; 80% to 95% were counted once. Approximately 0.39% of the sample goes to the ten largest clones.

Donors were healthy HIV-negative adults with no recently reported acute infections or vaccinations. Every donor was a Caucasian adult living in Nashville, Tennessee, USA. CD4+ T cells were enriched by magnetic negative selection; naive cells were then positively selected on CD45RA, and the negative fraction formed the memory subset. Blood was collected by leukapheresis, and PBMCs were isolated by Ficoll-Histopaque density gradient centrifugation and then cryopreserved in liquid nitrogen vapor phase. Purity and quantity of every magnetically sorted T cell population were checked by analytical flow cytometry. From each sorted fraction, genomic DNA was isolated and quantified by UV absorbance on a Nanodrop 2000c. This clone was observed a single time. Its antigen is unknown. Qualities for individual bases were not recorded, and no much larger clone is one base off. CDR1 and CDR2, looked up from the germline V gene, are SGHVS and FQNEAQ. Inclusive of the bounding cysteine and phenylalanine, the CDR3 is 17 residues long. Only the CDR3 portion is preserved as DNA: 51 bases, with reading frame beginning at the first base. Between the V and J ends, shortened by 2 bases and 5 bases respectively, the junction contains 21 bases.

The sequencing sample was made of naive CD4+ T cells from PBMCs. The sample's cell subset or site label is to be understood as: CD45RA+ positively selected. The V and J segments used are TRBV7-8 and TRBJ2-5, with TRBD1 perhaps the D gene, on 6 matching bases. This clonotype was obtained from a man between 18 and 35 years old in good health. Some clones in this sample may be carry-over from other donors' samples. The CDR3 has the sequence CASSLYDRSPSRETQYF. The DNA sequence is given as TGTGCCAGCAGCTTATATGACAGGTCCCCTTCCCGGGAGACCCAGTACTTC.